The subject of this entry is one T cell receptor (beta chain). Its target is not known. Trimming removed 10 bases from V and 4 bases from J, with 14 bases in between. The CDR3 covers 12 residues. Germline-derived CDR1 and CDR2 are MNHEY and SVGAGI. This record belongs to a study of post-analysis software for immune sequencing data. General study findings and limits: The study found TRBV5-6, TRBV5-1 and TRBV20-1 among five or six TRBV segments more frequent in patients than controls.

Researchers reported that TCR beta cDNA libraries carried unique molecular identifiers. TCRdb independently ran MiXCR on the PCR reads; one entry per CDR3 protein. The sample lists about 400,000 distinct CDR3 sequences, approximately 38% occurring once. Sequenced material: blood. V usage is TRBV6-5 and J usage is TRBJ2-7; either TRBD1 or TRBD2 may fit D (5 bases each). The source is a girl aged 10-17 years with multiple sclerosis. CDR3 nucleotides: TGTGCCACCTTAGGGGACGGGTACGAGCAGTACTTC. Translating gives CATLGDGYEQYF.